This record looks at one T cell receptor beta chain sequence and its context. Antigen unknown. CDR1 is KGHSH, CDR2 LQKENI, per germline. The CDR3 length is 13 residues. V was clipped by 3 bases and J by 6 bases, with 12 bases between them. This sample is drawn from a study of shared clonotypes between healthy human individuals. Study-wide findings and caveats: Four donors held about 5% of naive CD4 clonotypes in common.

TCRdb's copy holds only in-frame clones and misses some; the assay was immunoSEQ multiplex PCR. Altogether more than 2 million clones are present, 90% to 97% being singletons, with the ten largest covering approximately 0.13%. The J gene is TRBJ2-7, the V gene TRBV18, with D possibly matching TRBD1 (6 bases). This clonotype originated in a man between 18 and 29 years old in good health. Material: naive CD4+ T cells sorted from blood. Subset in this sample: CD45RA+ positively selected. CDR3 sequence (DNA): TGTGCCAGCTCACCGCCCCCAGGGGCCGAGCAGTACTTC. Protein product: CASSPPPGAEQYF.